Presented here are 27 T cell receptor beta chains from one specimen sequenced in a study of metastatic and nonmetastatic thyroid tumors. All patients were treatment-naive before thyroid surgery. TCRdb re-called the PCR reads via MiXCR. Here the sample spans 25,000 to 30,000 clones, around 3.5% being singletons. The sample comprised blood. These receptors all stem from a male donor with papillary thyroid cancer or a benign thyroid nodule (not recorded which). Some clones in this sample may be carry-over from other donors' samples.

This clone was counted many times. The CDR3 bases are TGTGCCAGCAGTCACCAACTAGCGGGGAGCCAAGAGACCCAGTACTTC. It translates to CASSHQLAGSQETQYF. The chain links TRBV28 to TRBJ2-5, with TRBD2 matching 10 bases. From germline, CDR1 is MDHEN and CDR2 SYDVKM. V trimming: 5 bases; J trimming: 1 base; junction bases outside the gene matches: 7. This CDR3 has 16 residues.

The table lists this clone with many counts. The genes are TRBV28 and TRBJ2-7; D unclear. Germline lookup yields CDR1 MDHEN and CDR2 SYDVKM. This CDR3 has 13 residues. V dropped 1 base and J dropped 9 bases, with 13 bases sitting between them. Here the CDR3 reads CASSLSPIVGQYF. The DNA of the CDR3 is TGTGCCAGCAGTTTATCCCCGATCGTTGGGCAGTACTTC.

This clone has a count of ten or more. The CDR3 reads CASSQWASGRNNEQFF. The CDR3 DNA reads TGTGCCAGCAGCCAATGGGCTAGCGGGAGGAACAATGAGCAGTTCTTC. This sequence joins TRBV3-1 and TRBJ2-1, with 11 bases identical to TRBD2. Germline V gene sequence: CDR1 LGHDT, CDR2 YNNKEL (reference sequence). Trimming cost V 2 bases and J 5 bases; bases outside gene matches: 5. The CDR3 contains 16 residues.

Sample share makes this clone medium-sized (0.01 to 0.1%). The chain has TRBV6-2 or TRBV6-3 and TRBJ1-6; D not resolved. The V gene's germline CDR1 is MNHEY and CDR2 SVGEGT. V dropped 0 bases and J dropped 10 bases, with 16 bases sitting between them. This CDR3 contains 16 residues. CDR3 DNA sequence: TGTGCCAGCAGTTACTCGATAGGGATCAAAGAATCACCCCTCCACTTT. Encoded protein: CASSYSIGIKESPLHF.

This clone occurred a few times. This chain connects TRBV6-1 to TRBJ2-2, with 8 positions matching TRBD2. The V segment lost 6 bases and the J segment 3 bases; nucleotides outside the gene matches: 6. Germline CDR1 reads MNHNS; CDR2 reads SASEGT. The CDR3 is 15 residues long. CDR3 DNA: TGTGCCAGCAGCGCTCTAGCGGGTGACACCGGGGAGCTGTTTTTT. It translates to CASSALAGDTGELFF.

This clone was observed a handful of times. The chain couples TRBV2 to TRBJ2-7; D not certain. CDR1 and CDR2 (germline): SNHLY, FYNNEI. The CDR3 runs 12 residues. Trimming pared 7 bases from V and 4 bases from J, leaving 11 bases between. The CDR3 spells CASTKSRYEQYF. The CDR3 bases are TGTGCCAGCACCAAGTCTCGGTACGAGCAGTACTTC.

This clone was found a few times. The chain couples TRBV28 to TRBJ1-6; no reliable D call. Germline V lookup: CDR1 MDHEN, CDR2 SYDVKM. This CDR3 comprises 14 residues. Deletions cut 5 bases from V and 10 bases from J, with 15 bases between. The CDR3 DNA reads TGTGCCAGCAGTCCCCCGACGGTGGGGTCACCCCTCCACTTT. Residues: CASSPPTVGSPLHF.

This clone occurred a few times. J is TRBJ2-3 and V is TRBV6-2 or TRBV6-3; D is unclear. Germline V lookup: CDR1 MNHEY, CDR2 SVGEGT. V lost 5 bases, J lost 8 bases, and 11 bases lay in between. The CDR3 contains 12 residues. The CDR3 coding sequence is TGTGCCAGCAGTGAATCGATCCGTACGCAGTATTTT. It specifies CASSESIRTQYF.

This clone has ten or more counts. CDR3: CATSVSGRETQYF. CDR3 nucleotide sequence: TGTGCCACCAGTGTATCGGGGAGGGAGACCCAGTACTTC. V gene TRBV24-1 combines with J gene TRBJ2-5; the D gene is possibly TRBD2 (6 bases). The V end was cut by 5 bases, the J end by 5 bases, with 11 bases between. The germline gives CDR1 KGHDR, CDR2 SFDVKD. This CDR3 is built from 13 residues.

This clone was picked up many times. The chain carries TRBV7-9 and TRBJ1-1, with TRBD1 identical over 9 bases. CDR3 length: 15 amino acids. Germline V gives CDR1 SEHNR, CDR2 FQNEAQ (reference sequence). The trim removed 6 bases at V and 1 base at J, leaving 6 bases unmatched. In nucleotides, the CDR3 is TGTGCCAGCAGAGAACAGGGGGCGCAGAACACTGAAGCTTTCTTT. This gives the protein CASREQGAQNTEAFF.

This clone was seen only a few times. The rearrangement links TRBV11-2 to TRBJ1-1, with a possible D match to TRBD1 (6 bases). The CDR3 length is 13 residues. Trimming stripped 5 bases from V and 4 bases from J, with 11 bases between. Germline V gene sequence: CDR1 SGHAT, CDR2 FQNNGV. The CDR3 nucleotides read TGTGCCAGCAGCGCTGGACAGAGCACTGAAGCTTTCTTT. Residues: CASSAGQSTEAFF.

This clone came up many times. One base away lies a much larger clone, so this may be a sequencing read error. This specimen includes other DNA sequences encoding the same CDR3. The chain couples TRBV14 to TRBJ2-1, with TRBD2 matching 8 bases. CDR1 and CDR2 from the germline V gene are SGHDN and FVKESK. The CDR3 is made up of 15 amino acids. The CDR3 bases are TGTGCCAGCAGCTACGCACTAGCGGAATACAATGAGCAATTCTTC. Its translation: CASSYALAEYNEQFF. Combining the CDR3 with reference TRBV14 and TRBJ2-1 gives the whole variable domain EAGVTQFPSHSVIEKGQTVTLRCDPISGHDNLYWYRRVMGKEIKFLLHFVKESKQDESGMPNNRFLAERTGGTYSTLKVQPAELEDSGVYFCASSYALAEYNEQFFGPGTRLTVL.

By frequency in the sample, this clone is medium-sized. The CDR3 DNA reads TGTGCTAGTGGTTTGGGGGCAGTTGAAGCAGATACGCAGTATTTT. Translation gives CASGLGAVEADTQYF. The chain is built from TRBV12-5 and TRBJ2-3; D is uncertain. From germline, CDR1 is LGHNT and CDR2 FRNRAP. This CDR3 is 15 amino acids long. V was clipped by 1 base and J by 4 bases, with 12 bases between them.

This sequence joins TRBV6-5 and TRBJ2-7; D is unresolved. Germline CDR1 and CDR2: MNHEY and SVGAGI. Deletions cut 5 bases from V and 3 bases from J, with 8 bases between. The length of the CDR3 is 12 residues. CDR3 in amino acids: CASSPSGYEQYF. CDR3 DNA sequence: TGTGCCAGCAGTCCCTCGGGCTACGAGCAGTACTTC.

The chain has TRBV5-8 and TRBJ2-5; the D is unclear. Trimming removed 4 bases at V and 3 bases at J, with 19 bases between. This CDR3 region has 16 residues. CDR1 is SGHTS, CDR2 YDEGEE, per germline. The DNA of the CDR3 is TGTGCCAGCAGCACCATAGGTTGGCGGAGAAAAGAGACCCAGTACTTC. Translation gives CASSTIGWRRKETQYF.

This clone was observed at least ten times. Other DNA sequences in the sample encode the same CDR3. This CDR3 is CSARDRTSGLGELFF. The CDR3 bases are TGCAGTGCTAGAGATCGGACTAGCGGGCTCGGGGAGCTGTTTTTT. The genes are TRBV20-1 and TRBJ2-2, with 11 bases identical to TRBD2. V was clipped by 0 bases and J by 7 bases; unmatched bases: 4. Germline lookup yields CDR1 DFQATT and CDR2 SNEGSKA (reference sequence). The CDR3 is 15 residues long.

By share, this clone counts as medium-sized. The chain employs TRBV28 and TRBJ2-1, with a weak D call TRBD1 (5 bases). Germline CDR1 and CDR2: MDHEN and SYDVKM. With 10 bases removed from V and 1 base from J, the gap between germline ends came to 8 bases. The CDR3 consists of 12 residues. The DNA for the CDR3 is TGTGCCACCCAGGGATCCTACAATGAGCAGTTCTTC. Translated: CATQGSYNEQFF.

The chain employs TRBV12-3 or TRBV12-4 and TRBJ1-1; no firm D call. This CDR3 comprises 13 residues. V lost 6 bases and J 1 base, leaving 9 bases between the germline ends. The CDR3 loop reads CASSPNGNTEAFF. The CDR3 coding sequence is TGTGCCAGCAGCCCAAATGGGAACACTGAAGCTTTCTTT.

As for this clone: One end of the junction fails to match germline, which may point to a read error. The chain couples TRBV20-1 to TRBJ2-7; TRBD1 matches at 7 bases. The CDR3 is 13 amino acids. Germline V gene data show CDR1 as DFQATT and CDR2 as SNEGSKA (reference sequence). The CDR3 sequence is CRARGTVSPSQYF. As DNA, the CDR3 is TGCAGAGCTAGGGGGACAGTATCCCCGTCGCAGTACTTC.

This clone is categorized as medium-sized. CDR3 amino acids: CASSLVRGGTEAFF. Here the CDR3 DNA reads TGTGCCAGCAGTTTAGTCAGGGGAGGGACTGAAGCTTTCTTT. This sequence joins TRBV27 and TRBJ1-1, with D possibly being TRBD1 (6 bases). The V and J ends lost 2 bases and 5 bases respectively, with 12 bases between them. Germline loops: CDR1 MNHEY, CDR2 SMNVEV (reference sequence). The CDR3 is 14 amino acids.

This clone has more than one count but fewer than ten. This chain connects TRBV9 to TRBJ2-2; D is ambiguous. The CDR3 has 13 amino acids. Trimming removed 2 bases from V and 4 bases from J, with 6 bases in between. CDR1 and CDR2 (germline): SGDLS, YYNGEE. The CDR3 reads CASSVGVTGELFF. The CDR3 DNA is TGTGCCAGCAGCGTTGGGGTCACCGGGGAGCTGTTTTTT. The variable domain in full, completed from reference TRBV9 and TRBJ2-2, reads DSGVTQTPKHLITATGQRVTLRCSPRSGDLSVYWYQQSLDQGLQFLIQYYNGEERAKGNILERFSAQQFPDLHSELNLSSLELGDSALYFCASSVGVTGELFFGEGSRLTVL.

The genes are TRBV6-1 and TRBJ2-7, with a weak D call TRBD1 (5 bases). Germline V gene data show CDR1 as MNHNS and CDR2 as SASEGT. Trimming shortened V by 7 bases and J by 2 bases, and 9 bases separated the two germline ends. The CDR3 totals 12 residues. The CDR3 is CASTQDAYEQYF. In DNA, the CDR3 is TGTGCCAGCACACAGGATGCCTACGAGCAGTACTTC.

The rearrangement links TRBV12-3 or TRBV12-4 to TRBJ1-2; no definite D call. This CDR3 comprises 13 residues. V dropped 0 bases and J dropped 8 bases, with 10 bases sitting between them. The CDR3 is CASSLALGGGYTF. The CDR3 coding sequence is TGTGCCAGCAGTTTAGCGCTGGGTGGAGGCTACACCTTC.

The table lists this clone with many counts. V gene TRBV19 combines with J gene TRBJ2-3; TRBD1 aligns across 7 bases. The CDR3 has 16 residues. Germline CDR1 and CDR2: LNHDA and SQIVND (reference sequence). The J segment lost 2 bases and the V segment lost 6 bases, leaving 11 bases of the junction unmatched. DNA of the CDR3: TGTGCCAGTAGCCGATATGGGACAGATACCACAGATACGCAGTATTTT. Amino acid sequence: CASSRYGTDTTDTQYF. Together with reference TRBV19 and TRBJ2-3, the CDR3 gives the full variable domain: DGGITQSPKYLFRKEGQNVTLSCEQNLNHDAMYWYRQDPGQGLRLIYYSQIVNDFQKGDIAEGYSVSREKKESFPLTVTSAQKNPTAFYLCASSRYGTDTTDTQYFGPGTRLTVL.

The chain joins TRBV27 to TRBJ1-1; TRBD1 is a possible D gene (5 bases). Trimming shortened V by 6 bases and J by 1 base, and 18 bases separated the two germline ends. Germline CDR1 is MNHEY and CDR2 is SMNVEV (reference sequence). The CDR3 totals 16 residues. The CDR3 nucleotides read TGTGCCAGCAGCCCCGGCCCCAATACAGGGAACACTGAAGCTTTCTTT. Its translation: CASSPGPNTGNTEAFF.

This clone was counted at least ten times. The chain joins TRBV4-1 to TRBJ1-1; D perhaps matches TRBD1 (6 bases). Deletions cut 0 bases from V and 2 bases from J, with 13 bases between. This CDR3 contains 16 residues. Germline assignment: CDR1 MGHRA and CDR2 YSYEKL. CDR3 amino acids: CASSQDGGGVNTEAFF. CDR3 bases: TGCGCCAGCAGCCAAGATGGGGGGGGCGTTAACACTGAAGCTTTCTTT.

Within the sample, this clone is medium-sized (0.01 to 0.1%). The gene calls are TRBV28 and TRBJ1-5, with D unclear. V shed 8 bases and J shed 10 bases, with 15 bases lying between them. This CDR3 contains 12 residues. Germline V gene sequence: CDR1 MDHEN, CDR2 SYDVKM. CDR3 residues: CASLKSGEPQHF. The CDR3 coding sequence is TGTGCCAGCTTAAAGAGTGGGGAACCCCAGCATTTT.